A single TCR beta chain is shown here with its context. Its antigen is currently unknown. CDR3 length: 13 amino acids. Germline-derived CDR1 and CDR2 are SGHRS and YFSETQ. The trim removed 3 bases at V and 5 bases at J, leaving 4 bases unmatched. This specimen belongs to a study of T cell responses to AZD1222 COVID-19 vaccine. Study observations and caveats: Among AZD1222 vaccinees, only 5 to 7 were seropositive at baseline.

Measured with immunoSEQ multiplex PCR; TCRdb has only the in-frame clones, and not every one. The sample lists about 140,000 clones, around 92% occurring once. The genes are TRBV5-1 and TRBJ1-2; 7 bases are shared with TRBD1. The sample in question was peripheral blood, obtained 28 days after the second AZD1222 dose. This TCR derives from an adult who received the AZD1222 COVID-19 vaccine. Here the CDR3 reads CASSSTGRYGYTF. The CDR3 DNA is TGCGCCAGCAGCTCGACAGGGAGATATGGCTACACCTTC.